Presented here are 24 T cell receptor beta chains from one specimen sequenced in a study of blood T cell repertoires in COVID-19. Some clones are missing from TCRdb's copy, which holds only in-frame ones; the method was immunoSEQ multiplex PCR. The sample holds roughly 250,000 clones, around nine tenths seen once. Sample: peripheral blood. All receptors come from a man aged 25 to 40 with COVID-19, enrolled during active disease.

The rearrangement joins TRBV29-1 to TRBJ2-1; no definite D call. This CDR3 has 14 residues. Germline CDR1 is SQVTM and CDR2 is ANQGSEA. V was clipped by 4 bases and J by 0 bases, with 10 bases between them. In DNA form, the CDR3 reads TGCAGCGTTGTTTGGCGGAGCTCCTACAATGAGCAGTTCTTC. This codes for CSVVWRSSYNEQFF.

The CDR3 loop reads CATSDNQPGQGEGAYEQYF. CDR3 sequence (DNA): TGTGCCACCAGTGACAACCAACCGGGACAGGGGGAAGGAGCTTACGAGCAGTACTTC. The V call is TRBV24-1, the J call TRBJ2-7; 11 nucleotides agree with TRBD1. V trimming: 4 bases; J trimming: 4 bases; junction bases outside the gene matches: 17. This CDR3 region has 19 residues. The germline V gene has CDR1 KGHDR and CDR2 SFDVKD.

A single count supports this clone. The chain links TRBV19 to TRBJ1-3; D gene ambiguous. CDR3 length equals 18 residues. Germline V gives CDR1 LNHDA, CDR2 SQIVND (reference sequence). The V end was cut by 1 base, the J end by 0 bases, with 16 bases between. The CDR3 sequence: CASSIATRGGRSGNTIYF. DNA for the CDR3: TGTGCCAGTAGTATAGCCACCCGGGGAGGACGCTCTGGAAACACCATATATTTT.

V usage is TRBV15 and J usage is TRBJ1-2, with 8 bases lining up with TRBD1. Trimming removed 4 bases from V and 2 bases from J; junction bases left unmatched: 3. Germline V gene lookup returns CDR1 LNHNV and CDR2 YYDKDF (reference sequence). This CDR3 comprises 14 residues. The CDR3 region is CATSKDRENYGYTF. In DNA, the CDR3 is TGTGCCACCAGCAAGGACAGGGAAAACTATGGCTACACCTTC.

The table lists this clone with a count of one. The chain carries TRBV2 and TRBJ2-3; tentatively, D is TRBD1 (5 bases). CDR3 length: 16 residues. CDR1 is SNHLY, CDR2 FYNNEI, per germline. V was clipped by 3 bases and J by 0 bases, with 13 bases between them. In DNA, the CDR3 is TGTGCCAGCAGTGAGTTAGGACACGCTAGCACAGATACGCAGTATTTT. The encoded protein is CASSELGHASTDTQYF.

The rearrangement joins TRBV18 to TRBJ1-6; 9 nucleotides align to TRBD1. The CDR3 contains 16 residues. The V gene's germline CDR1 is KGHSH and CDR2 LQKENI. J lost 6 bases, V lost 0 bases, and 3 bases had no gene match. CDR3 sequence reads: CASSPPPGQGNSPLHF. The DNA of the CDR3 is TGTGCCAGCTCACCACCACCGGGACAGGGTAATTCACCCCTCCACTTT.

The chain employs TRBV2 and TRBJ1-2; D gene uncertain. The CDR3 extends over 13 amino acids. V was trimmed by 1 base and J by 4 bases, leaving 7 bases between them. Germline V lookup: CDR1 SNHLY, CDR2 FYNNEI. The CDR3 reads CASSEVALYGYTF. In DNA, the CDR3 is TGTGCCAGCAGTGAAGTGGCTCTCTATGGCTACACCTTC.

The chain is built from TRBV30 and TRBJ1-2; no firm D call. Deletions cut 3 bases from V and 4 bases from J, with 15 bases between. The CDR3 has 14 amino acids. Germline V CDR1 and CDR2: GTSNPN, SVGIG (reference sequence). The CDR3 spells CAWSLGGLSYGYTF. The CDR3 DNA sequence: TGTGCCTGGAGCTTGGGAGGACTAAGCTATGGCTACACCTTC.

The chain has TRBV6-5 and TRBJ1-6; the D gene is possibly TRBD1 (5 bases). Germline V lookup: CDR1 MNHEY, CDR2 SVGAGI. Deletions cut 6 bases from V and 11 bases from J, with 11 bases between. The CDR3 sequence is 12 residues long. CDR3 sequence reads: CASSPSGPPLHF. The CDR3 region has the DNA TGTGCCAGCAGCCCCTCAGGGCCACCCCTCCACTTT.

The chain carries TRBV4-1 and TRBJ1-5; D ambiguous. The CDR3 is 14 residues long. V lost 1 base and J 4 bases, leaving 8 bases between the germline ends. In germline, CDR1 is MGHRA, CDR2 YSYEKL. The CDR3 DNA is TGCGCCAGCAGCCAAGGGGGAGAAAATCAGCCCCAGCATTTT. Protein sequence: CASSQGGENQPQHF.

This chain joins TRBV6-1 and TRBJ1-1; tentatively, D is TRBD1 (5 bases). V was cut by 2 bases and J by 6 bases, with 10 bases left in between. Germline CDR1 reads MNHNS; CDR2 reads SASEGT. CDR3 length equals 13 residues. DNA of the CDR3: TGTGCCAGCAGTGAACGCGGGGGATCTGAAGCTTTCTTT. It yields the protein CASSERGGSEAFF.

V and J are TRBV7-9 and TRBJ2-7; perhaps TRBD1 as D (6 bases). The germline gives CDR1 SEHNR, CDR2 FQNEAQ (reference sequence). V was shortened by 2 bases and J by 1 base, with 18 bases between the two germline ends. The CDR3 is made up of 17 amino acids. The CDR3 loop reads CASSLYHHRDTSYEQYF. CDR3 in DNA: TGTGCCAGCAGCTTATACCACCACCGGGACACATCCTACGAGCAGTACTTC.

This clone was observed once. The chain carries TRBV6-5 and TRBJ1-4; TRBD1 agrees at 8 bases. The J segment lost 8 bases and the V segment lost 2 bases, leaving 7 bases of the junction unmatched. The CDR3 sequence is 15 residues long. Germline V gene sequence: CDR1 MNHEY, CDR2 SVGAGI. The CDR3 DNA follows: TGTGCCAGCAGTTACCCGACAGGGGTGTTGGAAAAACTGTTTTTT. Translating gives CASSYPTGVLEKLFF.

The chain has TRBV5-1 and TRBJ1-2; D might be TRBD1 (5 bases). V lost 0 bases to trimming and J lost 8 bases, with 14 bases between them. The CDR3 consists of 14 residues. The germline V gene encodes CDR1 SGHRS and CDR2 YFSETQ. CDR3 residues: CASSLDQGPSGYTF. The CDR3 DNA sequence: TGCGCCAGCAGCTTGGACCAGGGCCCAAGCGGCTACACCTTC.

Only a few counts were recorded for this clone. V gene TRBV12-5 combines with J gene TRBJ2-7, with D uncertain. Germline V lookup: CDR1 LGHNT, CDR2 FRNRAP. The CDR3 sequence is 12 residues long. The V end was cut by 3 bases, the J end by 5 bases, with 8 bases between. The CDR3 DNA reads TGTGCTAGTGGTTTCCGTATCCACGAGCAGTACTTC. It is translated as CASGFRIHEQYF.

V usage is TRBV6-1 and J usage is TRBJ1-1; 11 bases map to TRBD1. Germline V gene data show CDR1 as MNHNS and CDR2 as SASEGT. The CDR3 is 19 amino acids. V lost 3 bases to trimming and J lost 1 base; unmatched junction nucleotides: 13. In DNA, the CDR3 is TGTGCCAGCAGTGAGATCTTTCGGGACAGGGGGTTTAAGAACACTGAAGCTTTCTTT. It yields the protein CASSEIFRDRGFKNTEAFF.

As regards this clone: The sample holds other DNA sequences that translate to the same CDR3. This sequence joins TRBV6-5 and TRBJ2-3; weak D call: TRBD1 (6 bases). The CDR3 is 14 amino acids. The V end lost 6 bases, the J end lost 3 bases, and 13 bases lay between the germline ends. Germline CDR1 reads MNHEY; CDR2 reads SVGAGI. CDR3 sequence reads: CASRRQGSTDTQYF. The CDR3 region has the DNA TGTGCCAGCAGGAGGCAGGGGTCAACAGATACGCAGTATTTT.

The J gene is TRBJ2-7, the V gene TRBV6-5; tentatively, D is TRBD2 (5 bases). The V and J ends lost 2 bases and 2 bases respectively, with 13 bases between them. The CDR3 covers 15 residues. Germline CDR1 and CDR2: MNHEY and SVGAGI. CDR3 in amino acids: CASSYVARGPYEQYF. Here the CDR3 DNA reads TGTGCCAGCAGTTACGTTGCCCGGGGTCCCTACGAGCAGTACTTC.

V is TRBV10-3 and J is TRBJ1-2; D remains unclear. V was cut by 9 bases and J by 4 bases, with 21 bases left in between. The CDR3 sequence is 15 residues long. The germline V gene encodes CDR1 ENHRY and CDR2 SYGVKD. The CDR3 region is CAITTQEGLSYGYTF. The DNA for the CDR3 is TGTGCCATTACCACTCAGGAGGGCTTGAGCTATGGCTACACCTTC.

The rearrangement joins TRBV7-3 to TRBJ2-3, with D possibly matching TRBD2 (6 bases). Looked up from germline, CDR1 is SGHTA and CDR2 is FQGTGA. The V end lost 5 bases, the J end lost 3 bases, and 12 bases lay between the germline ends. This CDR3 region has 14 residues. The CDR3 nucleotides read TGTGCCAGCAGCCCCGGGGGATGGACAGATACGCAGTATTTT. It specifies CASSPGGWTDTQYF. Complete variable domain (other parts from reference TRBV7-3 and TRBJ2-3): GAGVSQTPSNKVTEKGKYVELRCDPISGHTALYWYRQSLGQGPEFLIYFQGTGAADDSGLPNDRFFAVRPEGSVSTLKIQRTERGDSAVYLCASSPGGWTDTQYFGPGTRLTVL.

The chain combines TRBV20-1 with TRBJ2-7, with D perhaps matching TRBD1 (5 bases). V was cut by 3 bases and J by 6 bases, with 15 bases left in between. Germline assignment: CDR1 DFQATT and CDR2 SNEGSKA (reference sequence). The CDR3 is 13 amino acids. Written as DNA, the CDR3 is TGCAGTGCTAGTAGGCAGGGCCAGGGCGAGCAGTACTTC. Amino acid sequence: CSASRQGQGEQYF.

V and J are TRBV3-1 (or the pseudogene TRBV3-2) and TRBJ2-7; perhaps TRBD1 as D (5 bases). The CDR3 sequence is 14 residues long. Trimming took off 1 base at V and 0 bases at J, with 7 bases between the two ends. Germline V CDR1 and CDR2: LGHDT, YNNKEL (reference sequence). The CDR3 region is CASSQGGGSYEQYF. CDR3 nucleotide sequence: TGTGCCAGCAGCCAAGGGGGCGGCTCCTACGAGCAGTACTTC.

The chain is built from TRBV18 and TRBJ1-6, with D maybe TRBD1 (6 bases). There are 15 residues in the CDR3. The V end lost 3 bases, the J end lost 7 bases, and 13 bases lay between the germline ends. Germline CDR1 reads KGHSH; CDR2 reads LQKENI. The CDR3 region has the DNA TGTGCCAGCTCACCGATTTCAGGGGAGAATTCACCCCTCCACTTT. As protein: CASSPISGENSPLHF.

This chain links TRBV6-1 with TRBJ1-4; a possible D gene is TRBD1 (5 bases). Trimming took 3 bases from V and 6 from J, leaving 17 bases between them. Germline CDR1 MNHNS, CDR2 SASEGT. This CDR3 contains 16 residues. Here the CDR3 reads CASSDWGRESDEKLFF. In nucleotides, the CDR3 is TGTGCCAGCAGTGATTGGGGCAGGGAATCTGATGAAAAACTGTTTTTT.